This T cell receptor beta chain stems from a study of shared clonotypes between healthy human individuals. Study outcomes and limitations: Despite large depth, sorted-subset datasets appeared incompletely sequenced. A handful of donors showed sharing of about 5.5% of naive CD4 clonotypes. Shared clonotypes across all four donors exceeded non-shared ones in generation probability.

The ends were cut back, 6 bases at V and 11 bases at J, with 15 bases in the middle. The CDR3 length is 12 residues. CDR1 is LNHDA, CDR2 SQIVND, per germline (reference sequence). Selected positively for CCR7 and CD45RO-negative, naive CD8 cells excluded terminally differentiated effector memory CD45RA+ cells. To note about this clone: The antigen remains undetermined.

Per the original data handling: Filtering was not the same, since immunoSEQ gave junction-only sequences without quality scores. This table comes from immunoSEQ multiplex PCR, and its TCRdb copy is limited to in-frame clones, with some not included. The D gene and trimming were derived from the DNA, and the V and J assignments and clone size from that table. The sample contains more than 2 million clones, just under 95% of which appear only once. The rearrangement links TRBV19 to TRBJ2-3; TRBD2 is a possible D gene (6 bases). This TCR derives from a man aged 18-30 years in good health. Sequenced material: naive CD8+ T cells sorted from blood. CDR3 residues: CASSPSAGRQYF. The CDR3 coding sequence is TGTGCCAGTAGCCCTTCTGCGGGGAGGCAGTATTTT.